Reported below is one T cell receptor (beta chain). Its antigen is unidentified. The data derive from a study of T-cell reconstitution after alpha-beta-depleted transplantation in children. Study-level results: The high TCRbeta diversity at day 60 in some patients came from surviving recipient T cells and thymic progenitors. Reported findings indicate that, about two months after transplant, alpha-beta T cells came from several hundred expanded clones, which were derived from non-depleted graft cells.

V dropped 3 bases and J dropped 8 bases, with 9 bases sitting between them. CDR3 length: 12 amino acids. The authors prepared the TCRbeta library with unique molecular identifiers. TCRdb reanalysed the PCR reads using MiXCR and keeps one entry per CDR3 protein. The sample includes 95,000 to 150,000 distinct CDR3 sequences, about 21% seen only once; the top ten take under 12%. The chain combines TRBV12-3 or TRBV12-4 with TRBJ2-3; D is undetermined. The origin of this receptor is a male patient under 10 years old who had a stem cell transplant for chronic granulomatous disease, so the T cells may come from the graft donor. The input for sequencing was PBMCs, mostly from graft donor cells, taken 180 days after TCRalphabeta/CD19-depleted stem cell transplant. CDR3: CASSFDSATQYF. CDR3 coding DNA: TGTGCCAGCAGTTTCGACTCTGCTACGCAGTATTTT.